The 22 T cell receptor beta chains given below trace back to one sample, sequenced in a study of Graves' ophthalmopathy and Graves' hyperthyroidism. The study amplified TCR beta CDR3 regions using RNA transcripts. RT-PCR in the first round used HTBI primers; a second-round multiplex PCR followed. Each CDR3 protein is one row after TCRdb ran MiXCR on the multiplex PCR reads. Of some 1.1 million distinct CDR3 sequences in the sample, less than 45% are singletons; the top ten hold approximately 12%. Input material: peripheral blood or thyroid tissue (not recorded which). These TCRs come from an adult man with Graves' hyperthyroidism.

The chain carries TRBV24-1 and TRBJ2-5; TRBD2 matches at 12 bases. V was pared by 4 bases and J by 1 base, with 3 bases of the junction left unmatched. The CDR3 sequence is 16 residues long. Germline V gene sequence: CDR1 KGHDR, CDR2 SFDVKD. CDR3 sequence (DNA): TGTGCCACCAGTGACTCGACTAGCGGGGGCCAAGAGACCCAGTACTTC. As protein: CATSDSTSGGQETQYF.

About this clonotype: This may arise from a read error, as a much more abundant clone is one base away. V and J are TRBV19 and TRBJ2-7, with 9 bases matching TRBD1. Germline V gene lookup returns CDR1 LNHDA and CDR2 SQIVND (reference sequence). CDR3 length: 14 residues. V shed 4 bases and J 3 bases; nucleotides not matched to a gene: 4. As DNA, the CDR3 is TGTGCCAGTAGTACGGGACAGGGCCTCTACGAGCAGTACTTC. Translation: CASSTGQGLYEQYF.

This clonotype was found many times. The chain links TRBV12-3 or TRBV12-4 to TRBJ1-3; D ambiguous. Trimming removed 3 bases from V and 3 bases from J, with 3 bases in between. CDR3 length: 12 amino acids. CDR3 nucleotides: TGTGCCAGCAGTTTCTATGGAAACACCATATATTTT. Translation gives CASSFYGNTIYF.

The chain joins TRBV20-1 to TRBJ2-5; D gene ambiguous. Deletions cut 0 bases from V and 1 base from J, with 9 bases between. This CDR3 has 14 amino acids. CDR1 is DFQATT and CDR2 is SNEGSKA in the germline V gene (reference sequence). CDR3 coding DNA: TGCAGTGCTAGAGATTCCCGATCCCAAGAGACCCAGTACTTC. This encodes CSARDSRSQETQYF.

The V call is TRBV7-9, the J call TRBJ2-6; D is possibly TRBD1 (6 bases). The CDR3 runs to 13 residues. Germline V CDR1 and CDR2: SEHNR, FQNEAQ (reference sequence). V was pared by 3 bases and J by 15 bases, with 15 bases between. The CDR3 DNA is TGTGCCAGCAGCTTGGCAGGGGCCGCGCGCCTGACTTTC. Encoded protein: CASSLAGAARLTF.

The J gene is TRBJ1-5, the V gene TRBV25-1; D perhaps matches TRBD1 (5 bases). Trimming removed 11 bases at V and 1 base at J, with 9 bases between. This CDR3 is 12 amino acids long. The germline V gene encodes CDR1 MGHDK and CDR2 SYGVNS. The CDR3 coding sequence is TGTGCCTGGGGGTTGAGCAATCAGCCCCAGCATTTT. Translation: CAWGLSNQPQHF.

This clonotype has more than one count but fewer than ten. The chain couples TRBV2 to TRBJ1-5, with D possibly TRBD1 on 6 matching bases. Germline-derived CDR1 and CDR2 are SNHLY and FYNNEI. With 5 bases removed from V and 6 bases from J, the gap between germline ends came to 14 bases. The CDR3 loop spans 14 amino acids. The CDR3 bases are TGTGCCAGCAGTTCAGACAGGAATGGTCAGCCCCAGCATTTT. This sequence encodes CASSSDRNGQPQHF.

This clonotype was seen more than once but under ten times. The DNA for the CDR3 is TGCAGTGCTAGAGATCGGCCCGGGCTCTTTGGCTACACCTTC. As protein: CSARDRPGLFGYTF. This rearrangement joins TRBV20-1 to TRBJ1-2; no firm D call. The V and J ends lost 0 bases and 7 bases respectively, with 15 bases between them. In germline, CDR1 is DFQATT, CDR2 SNEGSKA (reference sequence). This CDR3 has 14 residues.

J is TRBJ1-2 and V is TRBV19; possibly TRBD1 for D (6 bases). CDR3 length: 13 residues. Between the trimmed V and J ends, which lost 6 bases and 8 bases, there was a span of 16 bases. Germline values: CDR1 LNHDA, CDR2 SQIVND (reference sequence). This chain's CDR3 is CASRAQGRSGYTF. CDR3 bases: TGTGCCAGTAGAGCACAGGGTCGGTCCGGCTACACCTTC.

Note on this clonotype: An end of the junction does not agree with germline; a read error may underlie this. The gene calls are TRBV28 and TRBJ1-5, with no clear D. The germline CDR1 and CDR2 sequences are MDHEN and SYDVKM. The CDR3 length is 10 residues. The CDR3 loop is CASSLRPLHF. CDR3 nucleotides: TGTGCCAGCAGTTTGAGGCCCCTGCATTTT.

This clonotype came up many times. The chain uses TRBV6-5 and TRBJ2-6; D is undetermined. The CDR3 extends over 15 amino acids. Germline V gene data show CDR1 as MNHEY and CDR2 as SVGAGI. The germline V and J ends were trimmed by 8 bases and 0 bases, with 11 bases remaining between them. CDR3: CASLTGASGANVLTF. CDR3 coding DNA: TGTGCCAGCCTGACGGGCGCCTCTGGGGCCAACGTCCTGACTTTC.

This clonotype was observed many times. This chain connects TRBV7-9 to TRBJ1-2, with D unclear. This CDR3 has 13 amino acids. The V and J ends lost 7 bases and 0 bases respectively, with 9 bases between them. Germline lookup yields CDR1 SEHNR and CDR2 FQNEAQ (reference sequence). In nucleotides, the CDR3 is TGTGCCAGCACTAAGTCTACTAACTATGGCTACACCTTC. Translation gives CASTKSTNYGYTF.

This clonotype has only a few counts. V and J are TRBV7-2 and TRBJ1-3, with 7 nucleotides matching TRBD1. This CDR3 is 17 amino acids long. Germline V lookup: CDR1 SGHTA, CDR2 FQGNSA. Germline trimming cut 2 bases from V and 2 bases from J; bases unmatched to any gene: 9. Written as DNA, the CDR3 is TGTGCCAGCAGCTTATTAGGGAGACAGGGCGCTGGAAACACCATATATTTT. Its translation is CASSLLGRQGAGNTIYF.

As regards this clonotype: A read error may explain this, as a much larger clone is one base away. CDR3 nucleotides: TGTGCCAGCAGTCCACAGGGGAAGAACACTGAAGCTTTCTTT. It encodes CASSPQGKNTEAFF. J is TRBJ1-1 and V is TRBV6-5; 7 bases match TRBD1. Germline V lookup: CDR1 MNHEY, CDR2 SVGAGI. The CDR3 is 14 residues long. J lost 1 base, V lost 5 bases, and 4 bases had no gene match.

This clonotype was recorded at least ten times. The rearrangement joins TRBV20-1 to TRBJ2-7, with 7 positions matching TRBD1. CDR1 is DFQATT and CDR2 is SNEGSKA in the germline V gene (reference sequence). V dropped 4 bases and J dropped 2; count of bases not matched to a gene: 5. This CDR3 is 13 amino acids long. CDR3 nucleotides: TGCAGTGCTAATGGGCAGGGGGCCTACGAGCAGTACTTC. Translated: CSANGQGAYEQYF.

This clonotype was observed once. A single base separates this from a much larger clone, so it may be a read error. The chain is built from TRBV2 and TRBJ1-1; D perhaps matches TRBD1 (5 bases). The CDR3 totals 13 residues. V shed 6 bases and J shed 13 bases, with 21 bases lying between them. Germline CDR1 and CDR2: SNHLY and FYNNEI. The CDR3 DNA reads as TGTGCCAGCAGCTCAGGACACCTCAGGCGAGTTTTCTTT. It encodes CASSSGHLRRVFF.

This clonotype was detected a few times. This sequence joins TRBV20-1 and TRBJ1-1; tentatively, D is TRBD1 (5 bases). Germline assignment: CDR1 DFQATT and CDR2 SNEGSKA (reference sequence). This CDR3 has 15 amino acids. The V gene lost 6 bases and the J gene lost 1 base, with 18 bases spanning the gap. CDR3 in DNA: TGCAGTGCAACAAAAGGGGTGTGGAGGAACACTGAAGCTTTCTTT. Translating gives CSATKGVWRNTEAFF.

This clonotype was counted ten times or more. This CDR3 reads CASSPSRDEQYF. The DNA of the CDR3 is TGTGCCAGCAGCCCCAGTCGGGACGAGCAGTACTTC. The chain couples TRBV18 to TRBJ2-7, with D unresolved. V was shortened by 8 bases and J by 5 bases, with 13 bases between the two germline ends. The CDR3 runs 12 residues. Germline CDR1 KGHSH, CDR2 LQKENI.

J is TRBJ1-5 and V is TRBV6-2 or TRBV6-3; D unresolved. The CDR3 loop spans 12 amino acids. The V end lost 2 bases, the J end lost 6 bases, and 5 bases lay between the germline ends. CDR1 is MNHEY, CDR2 SVGEGT, per germline. The chain's CDR3 is CASSYQRQPQHF. The CDR3 DNA is TGTGCCAGCAGTTACCAGCGTCAGCCCCAGCATTTT.

This clonotype was seen a few times. The chain combines TRBV5-4 with TRBJ2-7, with 8 bases aligning to TRBD1. V shed 2 bases and J 5 bases; nucleotides not matched to a gene: 6. Germline CDR1 is SGHNT and CDR2 is YYREEE (reference sequence). The CDR3 sequence is 14 residues long. The CDR3 is CASSLEDRGNEQYF. The DNA for the CDR3 is TGTGCCAGCAGCTTAGAAGACAGGGGTAACGAGCAGTACTTC.

In this sample, this clonotype turned up many times. The chain links TRBV9 to TRBJ2-5, with 12 bases identical to TRBD2. With 4 bases clipped from V and 5 bases from J, the junction kept 9 bases outside the gene matches. CDR3 length equals 16 residues. CDR1 is SGDLS, CDR2 YYNGEE, per germline. In DNA form, the CDR3 reads TGTGCCAGCAGCCGGACCCTAGCGGGAGGGGCGGAGACCCAGTACTTC. Translation gives CASSRTLAGGAETQYF.

The chain joins TRBV20-1 to TRBJ2-7; 9 nucleotides match TRBD2. From germline, CDR1 is DFQATT and CDR2 SNEGSKA (reference sequence). With V trimmed by 3 bases and J by 3 bases, 9 bases remained unmatched. The CDR3 has 15 amino acids. The CDR3 is CSARPIAGVYYEQYF. CDR3 DNA sequence: TGCAGTGCTAGGCCTATAGCGGGAGTTTACTACGAGCAGTACTTC.